The present T cell receptor (beta chain) was sequenced within a study of blood T cells in healthy people across ages. V lost 0 bases and J 2 bases, leaving 10 bases between the germline ends. Germline assignment: CDR1 LNHNV and CDR2 YYDKDF (reference sequence). The CDR3 totals 15 residues. With a J-beta primer mix and a sample-barcoded 5' primer, a second PCR ran roughly 7 to 11 cycles. TCRdb re-called the 5' RACE reads through MiXCR, storing one row per CDR3 protein. The table shows approximately 900,000 distinct CDR3 sequences, with roughly 43% occurring only once. In its sample, this clonotype was seen many times.

The sample consisted of blood. The receptor's source is a man aged 25-45 years in good health. The chain links TRBV15 to TRBJ1-1; a possible D gene is TRBD1 (5 bases). The CDR3 sequence: CATSRDKGPNTEAFF. CDR3 DNA sequence: TGTGCCACCAGCAGAGATAAGGGACCCAACACTGAAGCTTTCTTT.